The clone carrying this T cell receptor beta chain has just a few counts. The antigen is undetermined. This record belongs to a study of CD8+ T cells in alopecia areata. The CDR3 consists of 15 residues. The V gene's germline CDR1 is SGHRS and CDR2 YFSETQ. V was trimmed by 4 bases and J by 8 bases, leaving 19 bases between them. Study-wide results and limits: While patients received tofacitinib, many expanded lesional clones remained present in scalp and blood. Among patients, TCR sharing was less clear than in mice, a difference possibly due in part to HLA diversity in the patient population.

Extracted from the samples, RNA was reverse transcribed into cDNA to serve as the sequencing template. The table came from immunoSEQ multiplex PCR; TCRdb's copy has only in-frame clones and leaves some out. This table has about 210,000 clones, 43% appearing once. Treatment specified: oral pan-JAK inhibitor, 5-10 mg twice daily. Collection of lesional scalp punch biopsies and peripheral blood was performed in alopecia areata patients. This TCR came from a human donor with alopecia areata. The rearrangement links TRBV5-1 to TRBJ2-4, with D maybe TRBD1 (7 bases). The sequencing here drew on CD4+ T cells sorted from blood, taken around week 36, from a patient treated with tofacitinib. As DNA, the CDR3 is TGCGCCAGCAGCGGAAGACAGGGACTGTCGGACATTCAGTACTTC. Translating it yields CASSGRQGLSDIQYF.